A single sample gave rise to the 2 T cell receptor beta chains below, sequenced in a study of T cell changes during pregnancy in multiple sclerosis. Sequenced by immunoSEQ multiplex PCR; TCRdb stores in-frame clones only, minus some. The table includes under 95,000 clones, 80% to 95% detected once. Material: peripheral blood, obtained after pregnancy. Receptors were obtained from a female donor with multiple sclerosis, enrolled in a pregnancy study.

The V gene is TRBV19, the J gene TRBJ2-3, with D unresolved. Germline V gives CDR1 LNHDA, CDR2 SQIVND (reference sequence). This CDR3 region has 17 residues. V shed 4 bases and J shed 1 base, with 18 bases lying between them. DNA for the CDR3: TGTGCCAGTAGTACCGCCCCCGGGTTCTTGGGCACAGATACGCAGTATTTT. This gives the protein CASSTAPGFLGTDTQYF.

The rearrangement links TRBV6-5 to TRBJ1-5; possible D gene TRBD1, 6 bases. Per germline, CDR1 MNHEY and CDR2 SVGAGI. The CDR3 loop spans 15 amino acids. With 4 bases removed from V and 4 bases from J, the gap between germline ends came to 14 bases. The CDR3 region has the DNA TGTGCCAGCAGTTTAACTACAGGGAAAAATCAGCCCCAGCATTTT. Protein product: CASSLTTGKNQPQHF.